This TCR beta chain was identified during a study of blood T cell repertoires in COVID-19. On the study more broadly: Acute and convalescent COVID-19 specimens originated in the United States, Italy and Spain. The analysed material was cDNA or gDNA that came from T cells, B-cell-depleted T cells, or PBMCs.

CDR1 and CDR2 (germline): MNHEY, SVGAGI. The ends were cut back, 6 bases at V and 4 bases at J, with 13 bases in the middle. This CDR3 spans 13 amino acids. As originally analysed: Reference gene primer amplification gave estimated nucleated cell counts. Sequencing used immunoSEQ multiplex PCR; TCRdb keeps in-frame clones, though not all of them. That table gives V, J and clone size, and the DNA gave D and trimming. Of roughly 300,000 clones in the sample, about 86% were seen once. The sequencing input was peripheral blood. The receptor's source is a woman in her forties or fifties with acute or convalescent COVID-19. The chain recombines TRBV6-5 with TRBJ2-7; possible D gene TRBD1, 5 bases. CDR3: CASSLGALYEQYV. The CDR3 region has the DNA TGTGCCAGCAGCCTAGGGGCGCTTTACGAGCAGTACGTC.